This T cell receptor beta chain was captured by sequencing in a study of blood T cell repertoires in COVID-19. The overall study: There were acute and convalescent COVID-19 samples, and they came from the United States, Italy and Spain. T cells, B-cell-depleted T cells, or PBMCs supplied cDNA or gDNA.

J gave up 8 bases and V 2 bases, and 11 bases lay outside the gene matches. CDR3 length: 17 residues. Germline values: CDR1 KGHSH, CDR2 LQKENI. Original analysis: Estimation of nucleated cell counts was performed using reference gene primer amplification. The table came from immunoSEQ multiplex PCR; TCRdb's copy has only in-frame clones and leaves some out. The DNA was the basis for D and trimming; V, J and clone size are from that table. The sample lists approximately 150,000 clones; roughly 78% were seen once. The V and J genes are TRBV18 and TRBJ1-6, with 8 bases aligning to TRBD1. Sequencing was performed on peripheral blood. The sequence came from a human donor with acute or convalescent COVID-19. The donor label of this sample is uncertain. CDR3 bases: TGTGCCAGCTCACCATCCTTTCAGGGGGCGACGGATTCACCCCTCCACTTT. The encoded protein is CASSPSFQGATDSPLHF. Drawing the rest from reference TRBV18 and TRBJ1-6, the complete variable domain is NAGVMQNPRHLVRRRGQEARLRCSPMKGHSHVYWYRQLPEEGLKFMVYLQKENIIDESGMPKERFSAEFPKEGPSILRIQQVVRGDSAAYFCASSPSFQGATDSPLHFGNGTRLTVT.